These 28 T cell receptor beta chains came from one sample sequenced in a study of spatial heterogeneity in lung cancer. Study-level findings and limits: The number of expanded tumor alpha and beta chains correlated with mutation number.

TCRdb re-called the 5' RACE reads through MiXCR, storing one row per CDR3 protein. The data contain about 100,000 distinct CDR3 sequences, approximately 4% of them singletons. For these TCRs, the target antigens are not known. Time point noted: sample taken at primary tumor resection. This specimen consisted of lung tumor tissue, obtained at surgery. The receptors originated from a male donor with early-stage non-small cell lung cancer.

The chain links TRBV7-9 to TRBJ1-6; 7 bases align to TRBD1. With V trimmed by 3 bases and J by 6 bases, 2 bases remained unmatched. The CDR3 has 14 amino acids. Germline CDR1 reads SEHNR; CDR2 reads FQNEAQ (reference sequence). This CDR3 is CASSLGQPNSPLHF. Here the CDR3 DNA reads TGTGCCAGCAGCTTGGGACAGCCTAATTCACCCCTCCACTTT. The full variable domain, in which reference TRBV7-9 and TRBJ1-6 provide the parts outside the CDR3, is DTGVSQNPRHKITKRGQNVTFRCDPISEHNRLYWYRQTLGQGPEFLTYFQNEAQLEKSRLLSDRFSAERPKGSFSTLEIQRTEQGDSAMYLCASSLGQPNSPLHFGNGTRLTVT.

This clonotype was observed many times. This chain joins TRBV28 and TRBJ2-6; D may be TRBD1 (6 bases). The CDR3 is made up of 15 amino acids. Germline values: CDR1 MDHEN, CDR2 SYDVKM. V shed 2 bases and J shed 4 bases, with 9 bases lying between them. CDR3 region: CASSLPGAGANVLTF. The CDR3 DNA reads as TGTGCCAGCAGTTTACCAGGGGCCGGGGCCAACGTCCTGACTTTC.

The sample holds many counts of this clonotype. In DNA, the CDR3 is TGTGCCAGCAGTCTCGGAGTAGTCACAGATACGCAGTATTTT. Its translation: CASSLGVVTDTQYF. The chain carries TRBV28 and TRBJ2-3; D not resolved. The CDR3 has 14 residues. The germline V gene encodes CDR1 MDHEN and CDR2 SYDVKM. V lost 5 bases and J lost 2, with 11 bases in between.

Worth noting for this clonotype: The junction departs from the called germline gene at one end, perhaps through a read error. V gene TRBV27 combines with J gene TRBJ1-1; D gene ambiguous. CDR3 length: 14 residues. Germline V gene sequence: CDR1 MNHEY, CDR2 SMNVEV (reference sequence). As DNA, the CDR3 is TGTGCCAGCAGTCCCTTCCCTATGAACACTGAATCTTTCTTT. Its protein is CASSPFPMNTESFF.

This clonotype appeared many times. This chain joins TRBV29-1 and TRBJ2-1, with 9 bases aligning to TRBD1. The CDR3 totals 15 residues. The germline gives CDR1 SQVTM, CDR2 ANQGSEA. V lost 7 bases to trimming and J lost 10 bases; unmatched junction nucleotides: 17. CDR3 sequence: CSAQQGAGVVWEQFF. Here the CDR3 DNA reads TGCAGCGCTCAACAGGGGGCAGGAGTAGTCTGGGAGCAGTTCTTC.

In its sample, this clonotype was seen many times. The CDR3 region has the DNA TGTGCCAGCTCACCACAAAATACAGAGACCCAGTACTTC. Its translation: CASSPQNTETQYF. The chain is built from TRBV18 and TRBJ2-5; D gene unclear. The V end lost 1 base, the J end lost 4 bases, and 7 bases lay between the germline ends. The CDR3 sequence is 13 residues long. In germline, CDR1 is KGHSH, CDR2 LQKENI.

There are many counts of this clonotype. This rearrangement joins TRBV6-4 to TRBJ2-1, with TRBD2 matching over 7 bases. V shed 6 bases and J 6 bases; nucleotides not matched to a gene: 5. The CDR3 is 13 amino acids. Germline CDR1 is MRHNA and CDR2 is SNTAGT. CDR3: CASRGSGSNEQFF. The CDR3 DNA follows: TGTGCCAGCAGAGGTAGCGGGTCCAATGAGCAGTTCTTC.

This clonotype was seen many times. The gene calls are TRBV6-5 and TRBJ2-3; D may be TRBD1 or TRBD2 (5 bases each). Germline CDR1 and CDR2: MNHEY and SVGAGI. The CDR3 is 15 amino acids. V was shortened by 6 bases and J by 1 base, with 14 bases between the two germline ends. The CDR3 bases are TGTGCCAGCAGGGGACCTAATTGGGGCACAGATACGCAGTATTTT. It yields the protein CASRGPNWGTDTQYF.

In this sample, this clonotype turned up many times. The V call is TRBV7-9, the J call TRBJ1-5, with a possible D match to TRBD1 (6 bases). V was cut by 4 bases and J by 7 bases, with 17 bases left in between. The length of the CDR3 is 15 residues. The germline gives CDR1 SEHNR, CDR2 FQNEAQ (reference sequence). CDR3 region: CASSSIKDSAQPQHF. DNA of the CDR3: TGTGCCAGCAGCTCGATCAAGGACAGCGCCCAGCCCCAGCATTTT.

The CDR3 sequence: CASSLRTLGANVLTF. CDR3 in DNA: TGCGCCAGCAGCTTGAGAACTTTAGGGGCCAACGTCCTGACTTTC. This chain joins TRBV5-1 and TRBJ2-6; D not certain. The CDR3 consists of 15 residues. Looked up from germline, CDR1 is SGHRS and CDR2 is YFSETQ. Trimming cost V 1 base and J 4 bases, with 9 bases left between them.

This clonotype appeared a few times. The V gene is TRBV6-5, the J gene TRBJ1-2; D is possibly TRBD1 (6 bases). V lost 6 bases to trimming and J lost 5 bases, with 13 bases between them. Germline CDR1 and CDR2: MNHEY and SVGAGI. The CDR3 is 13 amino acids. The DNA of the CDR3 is TGTGCCAGCAGCCGCGGACAGCCTTATGGCTACACCTTC. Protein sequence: CASSRGQPYGYTF.

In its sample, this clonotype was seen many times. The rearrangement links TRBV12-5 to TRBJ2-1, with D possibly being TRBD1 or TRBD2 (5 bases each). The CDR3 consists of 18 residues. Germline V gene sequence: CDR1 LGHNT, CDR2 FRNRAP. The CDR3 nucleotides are TGTGCCACCTTTAGAGGGGACCATCGATTGAGGTCCTACAATGAGCAGTTCTTC. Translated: CATFRGDHRLRSYNEQFF.

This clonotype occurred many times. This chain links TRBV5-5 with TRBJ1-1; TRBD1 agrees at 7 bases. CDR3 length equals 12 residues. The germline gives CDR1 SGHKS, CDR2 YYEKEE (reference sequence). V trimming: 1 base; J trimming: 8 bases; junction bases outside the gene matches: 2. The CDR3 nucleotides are TGTGCCAGCAGCTTGTTGGACAGGGAAGCTTTCTTT. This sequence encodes CASSLLDREAFF.

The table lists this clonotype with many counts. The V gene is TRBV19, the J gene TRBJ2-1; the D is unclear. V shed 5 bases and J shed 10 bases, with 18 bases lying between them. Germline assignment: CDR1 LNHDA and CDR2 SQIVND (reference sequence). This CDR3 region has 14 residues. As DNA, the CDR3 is TGTGCCAGTAGTCAATCGATAGGCCGTAGGGAGCAGTTCTTC. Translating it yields CASSQSIGRREQFF.

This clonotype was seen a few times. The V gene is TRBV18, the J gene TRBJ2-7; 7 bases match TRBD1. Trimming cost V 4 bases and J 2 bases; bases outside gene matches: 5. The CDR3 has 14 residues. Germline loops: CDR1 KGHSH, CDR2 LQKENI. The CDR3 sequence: CASSRDSTTYEQYF. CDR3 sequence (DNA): TGTGCCAGCTCACGGGACAGTACCACCTACGAGCAGTACTTC.

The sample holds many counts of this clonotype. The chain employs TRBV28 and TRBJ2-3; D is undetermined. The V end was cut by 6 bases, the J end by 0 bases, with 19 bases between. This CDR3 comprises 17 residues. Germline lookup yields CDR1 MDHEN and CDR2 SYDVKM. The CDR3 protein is CASRPHFLGRSTDTQYF. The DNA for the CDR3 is TGTGCCAGCAGACCCCATTTTCTGGGTCGGAGCACAGATACGCAGTATTTT.

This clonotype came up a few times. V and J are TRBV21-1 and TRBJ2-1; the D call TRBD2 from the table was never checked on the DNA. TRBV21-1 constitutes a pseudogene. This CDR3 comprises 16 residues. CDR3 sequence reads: CASGPLAGGPYNEQFF. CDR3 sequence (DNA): TGTGCCAGCGGACCACTAGCGGGAGGGCCCTACAATGAGCAGTTCTTC.

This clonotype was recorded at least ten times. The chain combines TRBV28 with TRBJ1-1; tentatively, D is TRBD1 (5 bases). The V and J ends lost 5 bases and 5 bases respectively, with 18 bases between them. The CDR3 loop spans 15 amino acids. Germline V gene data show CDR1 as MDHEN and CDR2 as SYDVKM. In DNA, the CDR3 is TGTGCCAGCAGTCGAGGGGACTCCGGAGGAACTGAAGCTTTCTTT. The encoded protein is CASSRGDSGGTEAFF.

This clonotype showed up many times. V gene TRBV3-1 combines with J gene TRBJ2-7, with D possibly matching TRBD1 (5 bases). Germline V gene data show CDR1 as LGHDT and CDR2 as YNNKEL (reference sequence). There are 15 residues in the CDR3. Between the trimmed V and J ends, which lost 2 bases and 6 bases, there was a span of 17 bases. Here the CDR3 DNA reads TGTGCCAGCAGCCAACTTCCCGACCAGGGCGCCGAGCAGTACTTC. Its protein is CASSQLPDQGAEQYF.

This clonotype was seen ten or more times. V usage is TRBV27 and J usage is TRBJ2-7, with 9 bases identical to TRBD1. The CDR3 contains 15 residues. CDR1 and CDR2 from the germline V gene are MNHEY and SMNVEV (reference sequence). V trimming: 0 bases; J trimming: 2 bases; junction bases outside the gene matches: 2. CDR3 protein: CASSLSTGGTYEQYF. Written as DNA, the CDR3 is TGTGCCAGCAGTTTATCGACAGGGGGGACCTACGAGCAGTACTTC.

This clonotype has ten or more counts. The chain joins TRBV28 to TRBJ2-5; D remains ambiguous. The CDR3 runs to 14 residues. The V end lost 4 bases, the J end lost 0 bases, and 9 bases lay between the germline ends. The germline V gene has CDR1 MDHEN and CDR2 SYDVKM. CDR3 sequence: CASSYWLNQETQYF. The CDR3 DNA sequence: TGTGCCAGCAGTTATTGGCTAAACCAAGAGACCCAGTACTTC.

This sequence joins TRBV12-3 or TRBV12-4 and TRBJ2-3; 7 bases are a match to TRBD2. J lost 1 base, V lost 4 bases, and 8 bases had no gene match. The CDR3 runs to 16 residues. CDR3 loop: CASSYFSGSRTDTQYF. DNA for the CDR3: TGTGCCAGCAGTTACTTTAGCGGGTCCCGCACAGATACGCAGTATTTT.

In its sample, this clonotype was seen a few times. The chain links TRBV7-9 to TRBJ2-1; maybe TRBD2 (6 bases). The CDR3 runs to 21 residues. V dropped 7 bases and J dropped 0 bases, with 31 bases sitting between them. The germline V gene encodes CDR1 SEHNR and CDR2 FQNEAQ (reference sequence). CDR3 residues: CASTSPHFLTSSIDSYNEQFF. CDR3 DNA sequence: TGTGCCAGCACCTCCCCACACTTTCTAACTAGCTCCATTGACTCCTACAATGAGCAGTTCTTC.

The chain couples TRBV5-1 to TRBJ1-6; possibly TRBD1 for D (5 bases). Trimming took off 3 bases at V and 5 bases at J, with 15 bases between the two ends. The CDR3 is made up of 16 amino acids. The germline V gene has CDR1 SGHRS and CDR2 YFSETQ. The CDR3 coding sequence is TGCGCCAGCAGCTGGGGGACGGCGGAGGATAATTCACCCCTCCACTTT. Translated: CASSWGTAEDNSPLHF. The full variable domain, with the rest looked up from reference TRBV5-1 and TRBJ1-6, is KAGVTQTPRYLIKTRGQQVTLSCSPISGHRSVSWYQQTPGQGLQFLFEYFSETQRNKGNFPGRFSGRQFSNSRSEMNVSTLELGDSALYLCASSWGTAEDNSPLHFGNGTRLTVT.

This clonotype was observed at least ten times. Here the CDR3 reads CSARSAGFRGRVDEQYF. The CDR3 nucleotides are TGCAGTGCTAGAAGTGCGGGGTTTCGCGGGAGGGTCGACGAGCAGTACTTC. The chain is built from TRBV20-1 and TRBJ2-7; the match to TRBD2 covers 9 bases. The germline V gene encodes CDR1 DFQATT and CDR2 SNEGSKA (reference sequence). Losses at the gene ends were 2 bases for V and 5 bases for J; bases not matched to a gene: 16. The CDR3 is 17 residues long.

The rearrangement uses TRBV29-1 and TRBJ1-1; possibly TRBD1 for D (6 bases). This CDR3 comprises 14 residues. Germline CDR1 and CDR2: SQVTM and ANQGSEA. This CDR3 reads CIGSLTGIGTEAFF. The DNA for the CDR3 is TGCATCGGCTCTTTGACAGGTATCGGAACTGAAGCTTTCTTT.

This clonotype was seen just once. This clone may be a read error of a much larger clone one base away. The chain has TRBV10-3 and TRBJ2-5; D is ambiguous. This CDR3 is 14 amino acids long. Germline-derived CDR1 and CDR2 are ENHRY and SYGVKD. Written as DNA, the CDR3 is TGTGCCATCAGTGAGCCGGCCCTTCAAGGGACCCAGTACTTC. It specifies CAISEPALQGTQYF.

The CDR3: CASSEPDRGTEAFF. Written as DNA, the CDR3 is TGTGCCAGCAGTGAACCCGACAGGGGAACTGAAGCTTTCTTT. The rearrangement joins TRBV2 to TRBJ1-1, with 8 bases fitting TRBD1. Germline trimming cut 2 bases from V and 5 bases from J; bases unmatched to any gene: 4. The CDR3 totals 14 residues. CDR1 and CDR2 from the germline V gene are SNHLY and FYNNEI.